The 17 T cell receptor beta chains in this list originate from one sample, sequenced in a study of blood T cell repertoires in COVID-19. TCRdb's table, derived via immunoSEQ multiplex PCR, lists solely in-frame clones and lacks some. The data contain 160,000 or so clones, approximately 95% of them seen just once; the ten biggest clones take up roughly 1.9%. The sequenced material came from peripheral blood. The receptors come from a woman aged 55 to 70 with COVID-19, enrolled during active disease.

This clone was observed a single time. This rearrangement joins TRBV19 to TRBJ1-1, with D tentatively TRBD1 (6 bases). V lost 4 bases to trimming and J lost 0 bases, with 12 bases between them. This CDR3 region has 15 residues. Germline CDR1 is LNHDA and CDR2 is SQIVND (reference sequence). CDR3 sequence: CASSTGDRMNTEAFF. The CDR3 DNA reads as TGTGCCAGTAGTACCGGAGACAGGATGAACACTGAAGCTTTCTTT.

This rearrangement joins TRBV5-1 to TRBJ2-1; TRBD1 matches at 8 bases. The CDR3 sequence is 14 residues long. Trimming removed 2 bases from V and 8 bases from J; junction bases left unmatched: 6. Germline values: CDR1 SGHRS, CDR2 YFSETQ. The CDR3 DNA reads as TGCGCCAGCAGCTTCGGGACAGGTGTCGATGAGCAGTTCTTC. Its translation is CASSFGTGVDEQFF.

The chain combines TRBV7-9 with TRBJ1-2; TRBD1 might be the D (6 bases). The germline V gene has CDR1 SEHNR and CDR2 FQNEAQ (reference sequence). V lost 4 bases to trimming and J lost 4 bases, with 16 bases between them. The CDR3 sequence is 15 residues long. This CDR3 reads CASSSPRDKGYGYTF. The CDR3 nucleotides read TGTGCCAGCAGCTCGCCCCGGGACAAGGGCTATGGCTACACCTTC.

The CDR3 region is CASSHEGVEQYF. Written as DNA, the CDR3 is TGTGCCAGCAGCCATGAGGGGGTCGAGCAGTACTTC. The chain has TRBV11-2 and TRBJ2-7; TRBD1 might be the D (6 bases). The ends were cut back, 5 bases at V and 6 bases at J, with 11 bases in the middle. Germline V gene data show CDR1 as SGHAT and CDR2 as FQNNGV. This CDR3 contains 12 residues.

J is TRBJ2-7 and V is TRBV27, with 12 bases fitting TRBD2. This CDR3 spans 15 amino acids. CDR1 MNHEY and CDR2 SMNVEV come from the germline V gene (reference sequence). Trimming removed 5 bases from V and 2 bases from J; junction bases left unmatched: 4. CDR3 sequence reads: CASSPSGGETYEQYF. As DNA, the CDR3 is TGTGCCAGCAGTCCTAGCGGGGGGGAAACCTACGAGCAGTACTTC.

The V and J genes are TRBV27 and TRBJ2-2; no firm D call. V was shortened by 0 bases and J by 6 bases, with 8 bases between the two germline ends. Germline-derived CDR1 and CDR2 are MNHEY and SMNVEV (reference sequence). This CDR3 spans 14 amino acids. The CDR3 bases are TGTGCCAGCAGTTTATCGAGAGTCGCCGGGGAGCTGTTTTTT. Its translation is CASSLSRVAGELFF.

The J gene is TRBJ1-2, the V gene TRBV25-1, with a weak D call TRBD1 (6 bases). The germline V gene encodes CDR1 MGHDK and CDR2 SYGVNS. The CDR3 covers 14 residues. With 6 bases removed from V and 3 bases from J, the gap between germline ends came to 14 bases. CDR3 in amino acids: CASRPNRDDYGYTF. The CDR3 DNA follows: TGTGCCAGCAGGCCAAACAGGGACGACTATGGCTACACCTTC.

The rearrangement joins TRBV10-2 to TRBJ2-6, with TRBD2 as a possible D gene (7 bases). This CDR3 region has 15 residues. Germline V gives CDR1 WSHSY, CDR2 SAAADI. V was pared by 9 bases and J by 3 bases, with 15 bases between. CDR3 amino acids: CASEGGILGANVLTF. The DNA for the CDR3 is TGCGCCAGTGAGGGGGGGATCCTTGGGGCCAACGTCCTGACTTTC.

This chain uses TRBV6-5 with TRBJ2-1; perhaps TRBD2 as D (7 bases). With 8 bases removed from V and 2 bases from J, the gap between germline ends came to 16 bases. Germline CDR1 and CDR2: MNHEY and SVGAGI. This CDR3 spans 15 amino acids. The CDR3 DNA sequence: TGTGCCAGCGGTAGGAGGGAGGGGGCCTACAATGAGCAGTTCTTC. Protein product: CASGRREGAYNEQFF.

The genes are TRBV5-1 and TRBJ2-7; 10 nucleotides line up with TRBD1. Trimming removed 4 bases from V and 3 bases from J; junction bases left unmatched: 7. This CDR3 contains 15 residues. Germline V gives CDR1 SGHRS, CDR2 YFSETQ. CDR3 in amino acids: CASSPRGTGDYEQYF. CDR3 DNA sequence: TGCGCCAGCAGCCCACGCGGGACAGGGGACTACGAGCAGTACTTC.

CDR3 protein: CASRGWDRVTYEQYF. CDR3 sequence (DNA): TGTGCCAGCAGGGGGTGGGACAGGGTAACCTACGAGCAGTACTTC. This rearrangement joins TRBV5-6 to TRBJ2-7, with 9 positions matching TRBD1. With 5 bases clipped from V and 2 bases from J, the junction kept 8 bases outside the gene matches. From germline, CDR1 is SGHDT and CDR2 YYEEEE. The CDR3 extends over 15 amino acids.

V usage is TRBV7-6 and J usage is TRBJ1-3; D uncertain. The CDR3 runs to 18 residues. Germline CDR1 and CDR2: SGHVS and FNYEAQ. The V end lost 2 bases, the J end lost 0 bases, and 17 bases lay between the germline ends. The CDR3 DNA is TGTGCCAGCAGCTTAACTTTTCTACAGCAGAGCTCTGGAAACACCATATATTTT. Residues: CASSLTFLQQSSGNTIYF.

The CDR3 nucleotides are TGTGCCAGCAGCCAAGTTCGTGGGGGGGGAACAGATACGCAGTATTTT. Translated: CASSQVRGGGTDTQYF. The rearrangement links TRBV3-1 (or the pseudogene TRBV3-2) to TRBJ2-3; TRBD2 matches 7 bases. This CDR3 region has 16 residues. Losses at the gene ends were 1 base for V and 3 bases for J; bases not matched to a gene: 7. Germline V lookup: CDR1 LGHDT, CDR2 YNNKEL (reference sequence).

The rearrangement uses TRBV9 and TRBJ1-3; weak D call: TRBD1 (5 bases). V was pared by 7 bases and J by 4 bases, with 12 bases between. The CDR3 is made up of 13 amino acids. Germline V gene sequence: CDR1 SGDLS, CDR2 YYNGEE. DNA of the CDR3: TGTGCCAGCGGACCAGGACACGGAAACACCATATATTTT. Translated, it gives CASGPGHGNTIYF.

The chain is built from TRBV19 and TRBJ1-4; unclear D gene. V lost 1 base and J lost 8, with 2 bases in between. Germline V lookup: CDR1 LNHDA, CDR2 SQIVND (reference sequence). CDR3 length equals 11 residues. CDR3 amino acids: CASSIAEKLFF. The CDR3 region has the DNA TGTGCCAGTAGTATAGCAGAAAAACTGTTTTTT.

This sequence joins TRBV6-5 and TRBJ1-4; D may be TRBD1 (5 bases). The V and J ends lost 10 bases and 0 bases respectively, with 9 bases between them. The CDR3 has 13 amino acids. Germline V gives CDR1 MNHEY, CDR2 SVGAGI. CDR3 amino acids: CATQGATNEKLFF. The CDR3 coding sequence is TGTGCCACCCAGGGTGCAACTAATGAAAAACTGTTTTTT.

The rearrangement joins TRBV19 to TRBJ1-3, with D possibly TRBD1 on 6 matching bases. The ends were cut back, 7 bases at V and 2 bases at J, with 18 bases in the middle. Germline CDR1 is LNHDA and CDR2 is SQIVND (reference sequence). The CDR3 totals 16 residues. This CDR3 reads CASTTTGYGPGNTIYF. The CDR3, as DNA: TGTGCCAGTACCACCACAGGGTATGGACCTGGAAACACCATATATTTT.